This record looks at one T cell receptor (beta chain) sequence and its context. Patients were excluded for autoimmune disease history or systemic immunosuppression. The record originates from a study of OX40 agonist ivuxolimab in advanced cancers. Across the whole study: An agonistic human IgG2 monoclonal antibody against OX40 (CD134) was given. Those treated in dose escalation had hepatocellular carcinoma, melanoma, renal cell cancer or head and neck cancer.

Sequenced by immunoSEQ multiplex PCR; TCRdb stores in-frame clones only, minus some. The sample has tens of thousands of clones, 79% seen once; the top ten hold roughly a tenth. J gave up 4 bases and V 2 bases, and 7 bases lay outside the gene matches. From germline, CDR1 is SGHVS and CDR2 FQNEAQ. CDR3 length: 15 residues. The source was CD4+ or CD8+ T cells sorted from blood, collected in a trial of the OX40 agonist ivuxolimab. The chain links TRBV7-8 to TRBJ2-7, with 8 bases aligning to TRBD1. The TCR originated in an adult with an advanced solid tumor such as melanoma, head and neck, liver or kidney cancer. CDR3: CASSLPPGGLYEQYF. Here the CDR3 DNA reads TGTGCCAGCAGCTTACCGCCAGGGGGCTTATACGAGCAGTACTTC.